This T cell receptor beta chain emerged from a study of tumor-infiltrating lymphocytes in primary liver carcinoma. The template, around 540 ng total RNA, yielded TCR beta cDNA made with a constant-region primer. Employing slightly modified ARM-PCR, three nested multiplex PCR rounds were run, and these gave rise to the TCR beta libraries. Both of the initial two PCR rounds ran for approximately 11 cycles and employed TRBV1-TRBV30 forward primers alongside a C-beta reverse primer. Using its own MiXCR run on the multiplex PCR reads, TCRdb lists one record per CDR3 protein. The top ten clones hold 9.3% of a sample with 90,000 to 150,000 distinct CDR3 sequences, around 60% of them seen once. This clonotype was recorded many times. The CDR3 runs to 15 residues. Germline CDR1 is SGHAT and CDR2 is FQNNGV. The ends were cut back, 5 bases at V and 4 bases at J, with 15 bases in the middle. Investigators took RNA and DNA out together from roughly 21-30 mg of unsorted bulk tissue. Chronic HBV infection, untreated so far, was present in the patients.

This chain uses TRBV11-2 with TRBJ2-1; D is perhaps TRBD2 (6 bases). What was sequenced was liver tumor tissue from sampling region 1. Subset given: tumor region T1, superior pole. This TCR came from a woman aged 55-69 years with primary liver carcinoma and hepatitis B virus infection. This CDR3 is CASSPPGRDYNEQFF. CDR3 sequence (DNA): TGTGCCAGCAGCCCCCCCGGGCGGGATTACAATGAGCAGTTCTTC.